One and the same sample provided the 11 T cell receptor beta chains below, sequenced in a study of immune evolution from preneoplasia to lung adenocarcinoma. Sequenced by immunoSEQ multiplex PCR; TCRdb stores in-frame clones only, minus some. Of several thousand clones listed, 70% to 80% are singletons. Sequencing was performed on FFPE minimally invasive lung adenocarcinoma tissue. The receptors originated from an older donor with lung adenocarcinoma.

CDR3 DNA: TGTGCCAGCCGAGACGGAGCAGGAGACTACGAGCAGTACTTC. Translated, it gives CASRDGAGDYEQYF. The genes are TRBV19 and TRBJ2-7; no reliable D call. This CDR3 contains 14 residues. Germline CDR1 reads LNHDA; CDR2 reads SQIVND (reference sequence). Trimming pared 9 bases from V and 3 bases from J, leaving 18 bases between.

The J gene is TRBJ2-7, the V gene TRBV6-6, with unresolved D. The V and J ends lost 0 bases and 0 bases respectively, with 9 bases between them. Germline V CDR1 and CDR2: MNHNY, SVGAGI (reference sequence). There are 15 residues in the CDR3. The CDR3 sequence: CASSYSRTISYEQYF. The CDR3 region has the DNA TGTGCCAGCAGTTACTCCCGGACCATCTCCTACGAGCAGTACTTC.

The V and J genes are TRBV5-1 and TRBJ2-7; TRBD1 agrees at 7 bases. The trim removed 5 bases at V and 2 bases at J, leaving 7 bases unmatched. Per the germline V gene, CDR1 is SGHRS and CDR2 is YFSETQ. The CDR3 spans 14 residues. The CDR3 DNA is TGCGCCAGCAGGAGGGGACAGATGACCTACGAGCAGTACTTC. The encoded protein is CASRRGQMTYEQYF. The whole variable domain, filled in from reference TRBV5-1 and TRBJ2-7, reads KAGVTQTPRYLIKTRGQQVTLSCSPISGHRSVSWYQQTPGQGLQFLFEYFSETQRNKGNFPGRFSGRQFSNSRSEMNVSTLELGDSALYLCASRRGQMTYEQYFGPGTRLTVT.

The rearrangement joins TRBV5-1 to TRBJ2-1, with a tentative D call TRBD1 (6 bases). The CDR3 contains 16 residues. CDR1 is SGHRS and CDR2 is YFSETQ in the germline V gene. With 4 bases removed from V and 1 base from J, the gap between germline ends came to 15 bases. CDR3 protein: CASSHGPGASYNEQFF. DNA of the CDR3: TGCGCCAGCAGCCATGGGCCAGGGGCGTCCTACAATGAGCAGTTCTTC.

The genes are TRBV30 and TRBJ2-2, with 7 bases identical to TRBD2. CDR3 length: 17 amino acids. J gave up 5 bases and V 1 base, and 13 bases lay outside the gene matches. Germline CDR1 GTSNPN, CDR2 SVGIG (reference sequence). The CDR3 region is CAWSARPPSGTTGELFF. DNA of the CDR3: TGTGCCTGGAGTGCCCGCCCGCCTAGCGGTACGACCGGGGAGCTGTTTTTT.

This clone was picked up a small number of times. This sequence joins TRBV10-1 and TRBJ2-7, with TRBD1 matching 9 bases. V gave up 1 base and J gave up 2 bases; unmatched junction bases: 3. From germline, CDR1 is WNHNN and CDR2 SYGVQD (reference sequence). The length of the CDR3 is 15 residues. The CDR3 sequence is CASSELGQGPYEQYF. CDR3 sequence (DNA): TGCGCCAGCAGTGAGTTGGGACAGGGTCCCTACGAGCAGTACTTC.

The chain has TRBV28 and TRBJ1-1, with D perhaps matching TRBD1 (6 bases). This CDR3 comprises 16 residues. V was pared by 7 bases and J by 8 bases, with 26 bases between. The germline V gene encodes CDR1 MDHEN and CDR2 SYDVKM. The CDR3 DNA reads TGTGCCAGCATCACCGAAAGGGGGAGACCTCGAGGGGAAGCTTTCTTT. Protein: CASITERGRPRGEAFF.

The chain couples TRBV29-1 to TRBJ2-7; 15 nucleotides agree with TRBD2. Germline values: CDR1 SQVTM, CDR2 ANQGSEA. The CDR3 totals 15 residues. Germline trimming cut 4 bases from V and 5 bases from J; bases unmatched to any gene: 6. CDR3 sequence (DNA): TGCAGCGTTGGAGGACTAGCGGGAGGGCAGAACGAGCAGTACTTC. It codes for CSVGGLAGGQNEQYF.

V and J are TRBV19 and TRBJ2-5; D possibly corresponds to TRBD1 (5 bases). V was trimmed by 5 bases and J by 5 bases, leaving 12 bases between them. The germline V gene encodes CDR1 LNHDA and CDR2 SQIVND (reference sequence). The CDR3 contains 13 residues. CDR3 DNA: TGTGCCAGTAGTCTGTCAGGGAAGGAGACCCAGTACTTC. Amino acids: CASSLSGKETQYF.

The chain employs TRBV19 and TRBJ2-7, with 8 bases lining up with TRBD2. The CDR3 length is 14 residues. Germline V CDR1 and CDR2: LNHDA, SQIVND (reference sequence). V trimming: 4 bases; J trimming: 4 bases; junction bases outside the gene matches: 6. CDR3 protein: CASSTPGLDYEQYF. In DNA form, the CDR3 reads TGTGCCAGTAGTACGCCGGGACTAGATTACGAGCAGTACTTC.

This rearrangement joins TRBV20-1 to TRBJ1-1; D uncertain. CDR1 and CDR2 (germline): DFQATT, SNEGSKA (reference sequence). V lost 6 bases to trimming and J lost 7 bases, with 12 bases between them. The CDR3 is made up of 11 amino acids. The CDR3 is CSAPHLYEAFF. CDR3 DNA: TGCAGTGCCCCACACCTTTATGAAGCTTTCTTT.